This is a list of T cell receptor beta chains from one sample in a study of T cell changes during pregnancy in multiple sclerosis. Assay used: immunoSEQ multiplex PCR; TCRdb lists only in-frame clones, some missing. The profile shows some 80,000 clones, 91% of them singletons. The starting material was peripheral blood, obtained in the first trimester of pregnancy. The receptors were gathered from a female donor with multiple sclerosis, enrolled in a pregnancy study. CDR3s include the opening cysteine and the closing phenylalanine or tryptophan. A D gene is named only where the DNA matches it firmly. Size is omitted from some rows. Given values are once, few, many or a class for expanded clones.

D gene | J gene | clone size | V gene | CDR3 DNA | CDR3 protein
NA | TRBJ1-5 | NA | TRBV27 | TGTGCCAGCAGTTTATCCTATCTGGGCAATCAGCCCCAGCATTTT | CASSLSYLGNQPQHF
NA | TRBJ2-7 | NA | TRBV6-5 | TGTGCCAGCAGTTACGCACTATCCTACGAGCAGTACTTC | CASSYALSYEQYF
TRBD2 | TRBJ2-1 | NA | TRBV28 | TGTGCCATCGGACTAGCGGGAGACAATGAGCAGTTCTTC | CAIGLAGDNEQFF
NA | TRBJ1-2 | NA | TRBV9 | TGTGCCAGCAGCGTAGCAGGGGACGGTCTTGGAGGCTACACCTTC | CASSVAGDGLGGYTF
TRBD1 | TRBJ1-1 | once | TRBV28 | TGTGCCAGCAGTGTACGACAGGGGCTTCGGAACACTGAAGCTTTCTTT | CASSVRQGLRNTEAFF
NA | TRBJ1-5 | NA | TRBV10-3 | TGTGCCATCGGGGGGGTCAATCAGCCCCAGCATTTT | CAIGGVNQPQHF
NA | TRBJ1-2 | NA | TRBV2 | TGTGCCAGTACCCAGGTTCTGAGCTATGGCTACACCTTC | CASTQVLSYGYTF
NA | TRBJ2-3 | NA | TRBV15 | TGTGCCACCAGCAGCCAGGGCCTGGTTCCCTCAAATACGCAGTATTTT | CATSSQGLVPSNTQYF
TRBD1 | TRBJ1-2 | NA | TRBV2 | TGTGCCAGCAACCAAGAAGCATTGACAGGGCACTATGGCTACACCTTC | CASNQEALTGHYGYTF
TRBD1 | TRBJ1-3 | NA | TRBV2 | TGTGCCAGCAGTGAAGGGGGACAGAGCTCTGGAAACACCATATATTTT | CASSEGGQSSGNTIYF
NA | TRBJ1-1 | NA | TRBV6-6 | TGTGCCAGCAGTTACCCCACGGGGGACACTGAAGCTTTCTTT | CASSYPTGDTEAFF
TRBD1 | TRBJ1-1 | NA | TRBV7-3 | TGTGCCAGCAGCTTACAGGGGGGGAACACTGAAGCTTTCTTT | CASSLQGGNTEAFF
TRBD1 | TRBJ2-7 | NA | TRBV11-3 | TGTGCCAGCAGCTTAAGGGACAGGGGGCTGGAGCAGTACTTC | CASSLRDRGLEQYF
TRBD1 | TRBJ2-7 | NA | TRBV5-4 | TGTGCCAGCACCCCTTCTCCCGGACAGGGAGGCAACGAGCAGTACTTC | CASTPSPGQGGNEQYF
TRBD1 | TRBJ1-2 | NA | TRBV19 | TGTGCCAGTAGTTCGGGACAGGGGGGCCTATATGGCTACACCTTC | CASSSGQGGLYGYTF
TRBD1 | TRBJ2-5 | NA | TRBV18 | TGTGCCAGCTCACCACAGACAGGGGACTTGGAGACCCAGTACTTC | CASSPQTGDLETQYF
NA | TRBJ2-2 | NA | TRBV29-1 | TGCAGCGTTGGGGCCGGCAGCTCGAACACCGGGGAGCTGTTTTTT | CSVGAGSSNTGELFF
NA | TRBJ2-1 | NA | TRBV2 | TGTGCCAGCAAAGAGGGGGACGAGCAGTTCTTC | CASKEGDEQFF
TRBD1 | TRBJ2-5 | once | TRBV5-1 | TGCGCCAGCAGCTTGGGGACAGGGGTTGAGACCCAGTACTTC | CASSLGTGVETQYF
NA | TRBJ1-3 | once | TRBV7-3 | TGTGCCAGCAGCGCCGGGGGAGACACCATATATTTT | CASSAGGDTIYF
NA | TRBJ1-6 | once | TRBV9 | TGTGCCAGCAGCGTTACAGAAGCAGGCTCACCCCTCCACTTT | CASSVTEAGSPLHF
NA | TRBJ2-7 | NA | TRBV6-5 | TGTGCCAGCAGTTACTCGAGGTTGGCATCCTACGAGCAGTACTTC | CASSYSRLASYEQYF
NA | TRBJ1-1 | few | TRBV28 | TGTGCCAGCAGAGCAGGTACGAACACTGAAGCTTTCTTT | CASRAGTNTEAFF
NA | TRBJ2-7 | NA | TRBV11-2 | TGTGCCAGCAGCTTAGCCCAAGCTAGCTACGAGCAGTACTTC | CASSLAQASYEQYF
TRBD2 | TRBJ2-7 | NA | TRBV5-1 | TGCGCCAGCAGGTATGGGACTAGCGACACCTACGAGCAGTACTTC | CASRYGTSDTYEQYF
NA | TRBJ2-1 | NA | TRBV2 | TGTGCCAGCAGTGAACAGGGGTTTGAGCAGTTCTTC | CASSEQGFEQFF
TRBD1 | TRBJ1-1 | NA | TRBV2 | TGTGCCAGCATCAAACAGCCAGGGGGCACTGAAGCTTTCTTT | CASIKQPGGTEAFF
TRBD2 | TRBJ2-7 | NA | TRBV2 | TGTGCCAGCAGGGGACTAGCGGGACACTACGAGCAGTACTTC | CASRGLAGHYEQYF
TRBD2 | TRBJ2-1 | NA | TRBV19 | TGTGCCAGTAGTATGGGGGGACTAGCGGGAGCCGATGAGCAGTTCTTC | CASSMGGLAGADEQFF
NA | TRBJ2-5 | NA | TRBV7-9 | TGTGCCAGCAGCTTGGAGGGGAGCTCACAGACCCAGTACTTC | CASSLEGSSQTQYF
NA | TRBJ1-2 | NA | TRBV6-5 | TGTGCCAGCAGTTACAGGGGAAGTGACTATGGCTACACCTTC | CASSYRGSDYGYTF
TRBD1 | TRBJ2-3 | NA | TRBV5-1 | TGCGCCAGCAGCTTGTCCCTCTCCTCCGGGACAGGGGGCTTTGTAGATACGCAGTATTTT | CASSLSLSSGTGGFVDTQYF
NA | TRBJ1-1 | once | TRBV7-9 | TGTGCCAGCAGCCCCGACGGGGGGCTAGGGAGCACTGAAGCTTTCTTT | CASSPDGGLGSTEAFF
TRBD1 | TRBJ1-6 | NA | TRBV7-2 | TGTGCCAGCAGCCTAGGGGGCTGGTATAATTCACCCCTCCACTTT | CASSLGGWYNSPLHF